The sequence of this T cell receptor beta chain was determined in a study of cytomegalovirus exposure and HLA in healthy donors. Overall study context: An earlier analysis identified 120 million or so unique TCR beta sequences in 170 million or so T cells. The early release's HLA-typed donors yielded approximately 81 million unique TCRs. Study-level results: Across all donors, roughly uniform sequencing depth was an assumption of the presence/absence analyses. Researchers counted about 150 TCR beta chains as cytomegalovirus-associated.

Trimming took 4 bases from V and 8 from J; bases not matched to a gene: 16. This CDR3 spans 17 amino acids. Primers: 60 Vbeta forward and 13 Jbeta reverse. Here immunoSEQ multiplex PCR was the method, and the copy in TCRdb shows in-frame clones only, minus some. This sample has 200,000 to 250,000 clones, with over 80% found just once. This clone was observed once. As yet, its antigen is unknown. This TCR was sampled from a boy between 2 and 10 years old in good health and CMV-seronegative. The sample consisted of PBMCs. The rearrangement joins TRBV5-3 to TRBJ2-4, with 9 positions matching TRBD1. TRBV5-3 qualifies as an ORF whose function is uncertain. CDR3 loop: CARSPRDRVSRGDIQYF. The CDR3 DNA reads TGTGCCAGAAGCCCCCGGGACAGGGTGTCTCGGGGGGACATTCAGTACTTC.